What follows are 28 T cell receptor beta chains derived from one specimen sequenced in a study of OX40 agonist ivuxolimab in advanced cancers. Clones were read by immunoSEQ multiplex PCR, and TCRdb kept only the in-frame ones, dropping some. The table includes some 52,000 clones, less than 90% detected once. Sequencing was performed on CD4+ or CD8+ T cells sorted from blood, taken in a trial of the OX40 agonist ivuxolimab. The source is an adult with an advanced solid tumor such as melanoma, head and neck, liver or kidney cancer.

This clone was seen a handful of times. This sequence joins TRBV5-5 and TRBJ2-7; no clear D. The CDR3 spans 14 residues. Trimming left V 0 bases short and J 6 bases short, with 13 bases between. Germline V gene lookup returns CDR1 SGHKS and CDR2 YYEKEE (reference sequence). In DNA, the CDR3 is TGTGCCAGCAGCTTGGAATGGGGTGGGTCCGAGCAGTACTTC. Amino acid sequence: CASSLEWGGSEQYF.

The table lists this clone with a few counts. V usage is TRBV7-2 and J usage is TRBJ2-2; D is unresolved. Germline CDR1 is SGHTA and CDR2 is FQGNSA. CDR3 size: 13 residues. V lost 3 bases to trimming and J lost 1 base, with 3 bases between them. CDR3 loop: CASSFLNTGELFF. DNA of the CDR3: TGTGCCAGCAGCTTCTTGAACACCGGGGAGCTGTTTTTT.

V gene TRBV11-2 combines with J gene TRBJ2-1; no reliable D call. Trimming pared 5 bases from V and 0 bases from J, leaving 14 bases between. Germline assignment: CDR1 SGHAT and CDR2 FQNNGV. The CDR3 spans 16 residues. CDR3 DNA: TGTGCCAGCAGCCCACTCGTGGCGACCTCCTACAATGAGCAGTTCTTC. Translation gives CASSPLVATSYNEQFF.

The V call is TRBV27, the J call TRBJ2-3; no reliable D call. Trimming took off 0 bases at V and 6 bases at J, with 13 bases between the two ends. This CDR3 spans 15 amino acids. CDR1 is MNHEY, CDR2 SMNVEV, per germline (reference sequence). In DNA form, the CDR3 reads TGTGCCAGCAGTTTATCTAAGCTGCGTGATGATACGCAGTATTTT. This encodes CASSLSKLRDDTQYF.

This chain uses TRBV7-2 with TRBJ2-3, with a weak D call TRBD1 (6 bases). This CDR3 comprises 13 residues. The germline CDR1 and CDR2 sequences are SGHTA and FQGNSA. Deletions cut 3 bases from V and 4 bases from J, with 8 bases between. CDR3 in DNA: TGTGCCAGCAGCTTTCGACAGGCAGATACGCAGTATTTT. This sequence encodes CASSFRQADTQYF.

V is TRBV7-2 and J is TRBJ1-2; no reliable D call. Germline CDR1 reads SGHTA; CDR2 reads FQGNSA. The CDR3 sequence is 17 residues long. Between the trimmed V and J ends, which lost 1 base and 0 bases, there was a span of 15 bases. The CDR3 spells CASSLVISTTANYGYTF. CDR3 DNA sequence: TGTGCCAGCAGCTTAGTAATTTCGACAACTGCTAACTATGGCTACACCTTC.

The chain is built from TRBV27 and TRBJ1-2; a possible D gene is TRBD1 (6 bases). In germline, CDR1 is MNHEY, CDR2 SMNVEV (reference sequence). CDR3 length: 14 amino acids. Trimming stripped 9 bases from V and 7 bases from J, with 21 bases between. The CDR3 sequence: CASMLTGGLSGYTF. The CDR3 nucleotides read TGTGCCAGTATGCTGACAGGAGGGCTAAGTGGCTACACCTTC.

The chain employs TRBV29-1 and TRBJ2-3; TRBD1 is a possible D gene (6 bases). Trimming cost V 7 bases and J 3 bases, with 14 bases left between them. Germline V gene sequence: CDR1 SQVTM, CDR2 ANQGSEA. The CDR3 sequence is 13 residues long. CDR3 sequence reads: CSAGQRATDTQYF. The DNA for the CDR3 is TGCAGCGCAGGACAGAGGGCAACAGATACGCAGTATTTT.

This chain joins TRBV27 and TRBJ2-1; 12 nucleotides align to TRBD2. The V segment lost 4 bases and the J segment 5 bases; nucleotides outside the gene matches: 3. CDR1 and CDR2 (germline): MNHEY, SMNVEV (reference sequence). The CDR3 sequence is 15 residues long. CDR3 DNA: TGTGCCAGCAGTTGGACTAGCGGGGCAAACAATGAGCAGTTCTTC. Protein: CASSWTSGANNEQFF.

The genes are TRBV19 and TRBJ1-5, with D possibly matching TRBD1 (6 bases). The length of the CDR3 is 15 residues. V was clipped by 5 bases and J by 2 bases, with 13 bases between them. Germline values: CDR1 LNHDA, CDR2 SQIVND (reference sequence). This CDR3 is CASSPRGGGNQPQHF. The CDR3 DNA is TGTGCCAGTAGTCCACGAGGGGGAGGCAATCAGCCCCAGCATTTT.

This chain's CDR3 is CAWSVLWANEQYF. CDR3 coding DNA: TGTGCCTGGAGTGTACTATGGGCAAACGAGCAGTACTTC. The chain joins TRBV30 to TRBJ2-7; D gene ambiguous. The CDR3 sequence is 13 residues long. CDR1 and CDR2 (germline): GTSNPN, SVGIG (reference sequence). V was cut by 0 bases and J by 5 bases, with 11 bases left in between.

The gene calls are TRBV19 and TRBJ1-1, with D uncertain. The V gene's germline CDR1 is LNHDA and CDR2 SQIVND (reference sequence). The CDR3 runs 14 residues. V lost 7 bases to trimming and J lost 0 bases, with 12 bases between them. The CDR3 DNA reads TGTGCCAGTAAAAGGGCAGCGTTGAACACTGAAGCTTTCTTT. This encodes CASKRAALNTEAFF.

In this sample, this clone turned up a few times. CDR3 region: CASSHTANPTDTQYF. The CDR3 DNA is TGTGCCAGCAGTCATACAGCTAACCCCACAGATACGCAGTATTTT. V and J are TRBV6-5 and TRBJ2-3, with D hard to call. The V gene lost 5 bases and the J gene lost 2 bases, with 14 bases spanning the gap. This CDR3 contains 15 residues. From germline, CDR1 is MNHEY and CDR2 SVGAGI.

This chain joins TRBV6-1 and TRBJ2-5, with D possibly matching TRBD1 (5 bases). CDR1 is MNHNS and CDR2 is SASEGT in the germline V gene. Trimming removed 5 bases at V and 1 base at J, with 14 bases between. The CDR3 runs 15 residues. The CDR3 reads CASSPTTAPQETQYF. The CDR3 DNA reads as TGTGCCAGCAGTCCGACGACAGCTCCCCAAGAGACCCAGTACTTC.

The chain employs TRBV6-5 and TRBJ2-7; perhaps TRBD2 as D (5 bases). The CDR3 sequence is 15 residues long. Germline assignment: CDR1 MNHEY and CDR2 SVGAGI. V shed 4 bases and J shed 2 bases, with 15 bases lying between them. CDR3 bases: TGTGCCAGCAGTTTCTTCTCAAGGACTCCCTACGAGCAGTACTTC. The encoded protein is CASSFFSRTPYEQYF.

V gene TRBV5-1 combines with J gene TRBJ1-3; possibly TRBD1 for D (6 bases). The CDR3 covers 15 residues. The germline V and J ends were trimmed by 2 bases and 2 bases, with 11 bases remaining between them. Germline loops: CDR1 SGHRS, CDR2 YFSETQ. The CDR3 DNA is TGCGCCAGCAGCTTAGTACAGGGAGCTGGAAACACCATATATTTT. Amino acids: CASSLVQGAGNTIYF.

The chain joins TRBV5-1 to TRBJ2-3; D possibly corresponds to TRBD2 (6 bases). This CDR3 comprises 16 residues. V was pared by 2 bases and J by 2 bases, with 15 bases between. Germline CDR1 reads SGHRS; CDR2 reads YFSETQ. The CDR3 coding sequence is TGCGCCAGCAGCTTTAGTCTAGCGAAGACCACAGATACGCAGTATTTT. Its translation: CASSFSLAKTTDTQYF.

V gene TRBV27 combines with J gene TRBJ2-2; D call uncertain. The CDR3 has 11 amino acids. Germline-derived CDR1 and CDR2 are MNHEY and SMNVEV (reference sequence). V lost 6 bases and J 5 bases, leaving 4 bases between the germline ends. The CDR3 loop is CASRLTGELFF. DNA of the CDR3: TGTGCCAGCAGACTGACCGGGGAGCTGTTTTTT.

There are a few counts of this clone. V usage is TRBV7-2 and J usage is TRBJ1-2; no clear D gene. V was pared by 4 bases and J by 0 bases, with 9 bases between. The CDR3 has 14 amino acids. Germline V gene data show CDR1 as SGHTA and CDR2 as FQGNSA. The CDR3 protein is CASSSISANYGYTF. CDR3 nucleotides: TGTGCCAGCAGCTCGATATCAGCTAACTATGGCTACACCTTC.

The J gene is TRBJ2-3, the V gene TRBV4-1; 9 bases are a match to TRBD2. The CDR3 covers 16 residues. The ends lost 4 bases at V and 3 bases at J; junction bases unmatched: 8. Germline-derived CDR1 and CDR2 are MGHRA and YSYEKL. DNA of the CDR3: TGCGCCAGCAGCCTGCAGGGCGGGGGGGATACAGATACGCAGTATTTT. Translating it yields CASSLQGGGDTDTQYF.

The V call is TRBV6-5, the J call TRBJ2-7, with TRBD2 as a possible D gene (7 bases). The CDR3 loop spans 15 amino acids. Germline V CDR1 and CDR2: MNHEY, SVGAGI. V was cut by 8 bases and J by 0 bases, with 17 bases left in between. The CDR3 spells CASGEGRGYSYEQYF. In DNA, the CDR3 is TGTGCCAGCGGGGAGGGCAGGGGCTACTCCTACGAGCAGTACTTC.

The chain combines TRBV7-9 with TRBJ1-5; TRBD1 matches 12 bases. CDR3 length: 18 amino acids. Germline loops: CDR1 SEHNR, CDR2 FQNEAQ (reference sequence). The ends lost 7 bases at V and 0 bases at J; junction bases unmatched: 10. The CDR3 DNA reads as TGTGCCAGCATTCCCCGGGACAGGGGGCGACATAGCAATCAGCCCCAGCATTTT. Its protein product is CASIPRDRGRHSNQPQHF.

The chain couples TRBV29-1 to TRBJ2-7; no definite D call. The CDR3 loop spans 16 amino acids. Germline V gene lookup returns CDR1 SQVTM and CDR2 ANQGSEA. V was cut by 4 bases and J by 3 bases, with 22 bases left in between. CDR3 sequence: CSVVPRRSTWLYEQYF. The CDR3, as DNA: TGCAGCGTTGTCCCCCGAAGGTCTACTTGGCTCTACGAGCAGTACTTC.

The genes are TRBV19 and TRBJ2-1; 8 bases map to TRBD1. Germline CDR1 LNHDA, CDR2 SQIVND (reference sequence). The CDR3 loop spans 11 amino acids. V was pared by 6 bases and J by 12 bases, with 4 bases of the junction left unmatched. Here the CDR3 DNA reads TGTGCCAGTAGCCAGGGGGCGAGGCAGTTCTTC. This sequence encodes CASSQGARQFF. The variable domain in full, completed from reference TRBV19 and TRBJ2-1, reads DGGITQSPKYLFRKEGQNVTLSCEQNLNHDAMYWYRQDPGQGLRLIYYSQIVNDFQKGDIAEGYSVSREKKESFPLTVTSAQKNPTAFYLCASSQGARQFFGPGTRLTVL.

This clone occurred a few times. J is TRBJ2-5 and V is TRBV9; 8 bases fit TRBD1. The DNA end lines up better with TRBJ2-7; the J call may be wrong. The CDR3 covers 15 residues. Germline V gene data show CDR1 as SGDLS and CDR2 as YYNGEE. The CDR3 bases are TGTGCCAGCAGCGCGACAGGGGACGGCTCCTACGAGCAGTACTTC. Protein: CASSATGDGSYEQYF.

The table lists this clone with a count of one. The V and J genes are TRBV21-1 and TRBJ2-7; TRBD1 reflects the table's D call only, with no check against the DNA. TRBV21-1 has pseudogene status. The CDR3 is 14 amino acids. The CDR3 nucleotides are TGTGCCAGCACCGTCCGACAGGGGCCCTACGAGCAGTACTTC. Its translation: CASTVRQGPYEQYF.

The rearrangement joins TRBV30 to TRBJ1-2; D possibly corresponds to TRBD1 (6 bases). Germline lookup yields CDR1 GTSNPN and CDR2 SVGIG (reference sequence). With 2 bases removed from V and 3 bases from J, the gap between germline ends came to 13 bases. This CDR3 is built from 14 residues. The CDR3 here is CAWSSRGSYYGYTF. In nucleotides, the CDR3 is TGTGCCTGGAGTAGCAGGGGCTCATACTATGGCTACACCTTC.

This sequence joins TRBV7-3 and TRBJ1-2; the D gene is possibly TRBD1 (5 bases). CDR3 length: 15 amino acids. V dropped 4 bases and J dropped 8 bases, with 20 bases sitting between them. The germline V gene has CDR1 SGHTA and CDR2 FQGTGA. Here the CDR3 DNA reads TGTGCCAGCAGCTACGACGGGACGGACTCTCGGGGCTACACCTTC. This translates into CASSYDGTDSRGYTF. Filled out from reference TRBV7-3 and TRBJ1-2, the complete variable domain reads GAGVSQTPSNKVTEKGKYVELRCDPISGHTALYWYRQSLGQGPEFLIYFQGTGAADDSGLPNDRFFAVRPEGSVSTLKIQRTERGDSAVYLCASSYDGTDSRGYTFGSGTRLTVV.